This T cell receptor beta chain came from a study of regulatory T cells in long-lasting Graves disease. Study as a whole: By definition, persistent Graves' disease involved antithyroid drugs for over 5 years alongside positive TSH receptor antibodies.

Stated time point: persistent/refractory GD, antithyroid drugs over 5 years with positive TRAb. PBMC RNA served as the TCR library source. Xi'an, China, was home to the endocrinology department that provided patients. This clonotype was counted a few times. For TCR beta, libraries came from iRepertoire HTBI primers and Arm-PCR of CDR3 regions. TCRdb re-called the multiplex PCR reads through MiXCR, storing one row per CDR3 protein. The sample yields fewer than 600,000 distinct CDR3 sequences, less than 25% seen once. Trimming shortened V by 5 bases and J by 8 bases, and 21 bases separated the two germline ends. CDR3 length: 14 residues. Germline CDR1 reads DFQATT; CDR2 reads SNEGSKA (reference sequence).

The sequence was obtained from a female donor with Graves disease. The chain recombines TRBV20-1 with TRBJ1-2; TRBD1 might be the D (5 bases). Sequencing was performed on peripheral blood mononuclear cells (PBMCs), taken when the disease was refractory, from a patient treated with antithyroid drugs. The CDR3 region has the DNA TGCAGTGCTTCCCCAGGGACGGGGGTAGGAGGCTACACCTTC. Protein sequence: CSASPGTGVGGYTF.